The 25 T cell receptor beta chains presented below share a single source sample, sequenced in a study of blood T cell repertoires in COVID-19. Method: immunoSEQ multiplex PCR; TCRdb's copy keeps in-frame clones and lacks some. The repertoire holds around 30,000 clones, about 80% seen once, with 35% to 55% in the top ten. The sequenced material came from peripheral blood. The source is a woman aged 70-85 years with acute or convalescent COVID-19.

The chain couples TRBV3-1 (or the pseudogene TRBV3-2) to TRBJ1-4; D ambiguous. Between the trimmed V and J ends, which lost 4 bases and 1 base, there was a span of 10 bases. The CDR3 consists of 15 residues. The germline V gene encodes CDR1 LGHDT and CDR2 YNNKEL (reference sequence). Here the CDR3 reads CASSPPRGTNEKLFF. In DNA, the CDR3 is TGTGCCAGCAGCCCCCCCCGGGGAACTAATGAAAAACTGTTTTTT.

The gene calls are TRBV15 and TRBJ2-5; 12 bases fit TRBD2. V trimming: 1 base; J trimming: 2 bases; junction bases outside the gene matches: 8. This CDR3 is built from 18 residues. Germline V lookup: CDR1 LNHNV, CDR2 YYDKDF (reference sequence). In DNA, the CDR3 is TGTGCCACCAGCAGAGCCCTTAGACTAGCGGGGGCACAAGAGACCCAGTACTTC. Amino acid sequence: CATSRALRLAGAQETQYF.

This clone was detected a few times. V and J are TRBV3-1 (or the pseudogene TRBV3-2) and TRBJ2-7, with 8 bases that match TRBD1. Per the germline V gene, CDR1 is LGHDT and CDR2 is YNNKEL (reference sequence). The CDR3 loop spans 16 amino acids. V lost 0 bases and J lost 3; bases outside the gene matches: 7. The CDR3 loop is CASSQDLTGAIYEQYF. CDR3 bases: TGTGCCAGCAGCCAAGACCTGACAGGGGCGATCTACGAGCAGTACTTC.

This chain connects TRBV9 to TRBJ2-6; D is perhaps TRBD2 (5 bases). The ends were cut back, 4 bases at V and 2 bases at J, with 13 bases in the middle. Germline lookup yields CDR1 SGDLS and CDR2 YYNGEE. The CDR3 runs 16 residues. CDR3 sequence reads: CASSPAALAGANVLTF. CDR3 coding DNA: TGTGCCAGCAGCCCAGCGGCATTGGCTGGGGCCAACGTCCTGACTTTC.

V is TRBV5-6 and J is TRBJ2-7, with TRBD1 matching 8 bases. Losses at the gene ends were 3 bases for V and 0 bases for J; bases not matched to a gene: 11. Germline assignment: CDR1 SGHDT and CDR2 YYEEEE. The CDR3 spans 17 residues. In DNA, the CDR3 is TGTGCCAGCAGCTACGACGGGACAGGATACTTCTCCTACGAGCAGTACTTC. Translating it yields CASSYDGTGYFSYEQYF.

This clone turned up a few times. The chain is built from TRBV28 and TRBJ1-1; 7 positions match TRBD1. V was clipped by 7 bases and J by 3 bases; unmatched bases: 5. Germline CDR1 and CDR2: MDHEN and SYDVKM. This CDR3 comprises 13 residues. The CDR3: CASISRGDTEAFF. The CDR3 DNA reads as TGTGCCAGCATTTCCAGGGGGGACACTGAAGCTTTCTTT.

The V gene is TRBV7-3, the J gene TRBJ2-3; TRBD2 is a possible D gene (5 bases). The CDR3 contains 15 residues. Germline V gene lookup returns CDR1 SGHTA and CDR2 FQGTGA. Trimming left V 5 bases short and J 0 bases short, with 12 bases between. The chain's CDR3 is CASSQSGSSTDTQYF. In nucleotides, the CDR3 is TGTGCCAGCAGCCAAAGCGGATCTAGCACAGATACGCAGTATTTT.

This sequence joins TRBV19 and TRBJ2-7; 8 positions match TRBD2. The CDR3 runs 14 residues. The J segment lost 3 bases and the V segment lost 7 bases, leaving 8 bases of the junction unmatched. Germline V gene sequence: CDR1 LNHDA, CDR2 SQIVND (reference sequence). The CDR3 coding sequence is TGTGCCAGTAAGAATGAGCGGGAGAGCTACGAGCAGTACTTC. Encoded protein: CASKNERESYEQYF.

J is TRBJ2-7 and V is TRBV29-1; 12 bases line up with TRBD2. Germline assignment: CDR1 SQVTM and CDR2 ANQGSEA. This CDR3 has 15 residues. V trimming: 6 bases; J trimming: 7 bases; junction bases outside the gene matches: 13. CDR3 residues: CSVEASGGADFEQYF. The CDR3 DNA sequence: TGCAGCGTAGAGGCTAGCGGGGGGGCCGATTTTGAGCAGTACTTC.

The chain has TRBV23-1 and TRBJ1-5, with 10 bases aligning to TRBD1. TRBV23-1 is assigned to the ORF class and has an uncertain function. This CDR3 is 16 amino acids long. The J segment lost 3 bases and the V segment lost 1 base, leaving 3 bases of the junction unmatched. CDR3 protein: CASSQWGQGYNQPQHF. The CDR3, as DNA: TGCGCCAGCAGTCAATGGGGACAGGGGTACAATCAGCCCCAGCATTTT.

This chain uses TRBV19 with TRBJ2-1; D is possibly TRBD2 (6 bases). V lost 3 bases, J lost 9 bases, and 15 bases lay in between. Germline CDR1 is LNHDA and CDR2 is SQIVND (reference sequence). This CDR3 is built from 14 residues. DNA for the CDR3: TGTGCCAGTAGTATGGGGACGGGAGACACTGAGCAGTTCTTC. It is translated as CASSMGTGDTEQFF. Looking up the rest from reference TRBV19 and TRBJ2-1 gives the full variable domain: DGGITQSPKYLFRKEGQNVTLSCEQNLNHDAMYWYRQDPGQGLRLIYYSQIVNDFQKGDIAEGYSVSREKKESFPLTVTSAQKNPTAFYLCASSMGTGDTEQFFGPGTRLTVL.

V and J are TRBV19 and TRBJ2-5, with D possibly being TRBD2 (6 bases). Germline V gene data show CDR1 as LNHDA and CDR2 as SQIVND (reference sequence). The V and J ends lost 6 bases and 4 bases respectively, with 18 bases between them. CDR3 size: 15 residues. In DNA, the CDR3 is TGTGCCAGTAGGGCCAACGTCCGGGAGACAGAGACCCAGTACTTC. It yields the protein CASRANVRETETQYF.

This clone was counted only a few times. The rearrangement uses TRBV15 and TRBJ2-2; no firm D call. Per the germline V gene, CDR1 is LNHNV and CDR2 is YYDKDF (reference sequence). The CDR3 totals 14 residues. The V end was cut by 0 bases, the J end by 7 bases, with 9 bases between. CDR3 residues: CATSRDKESGELFF. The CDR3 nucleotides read TGTGCCACCAGCAGAGATAAGGAGAGCGGGGAGCTGTTTTTT.

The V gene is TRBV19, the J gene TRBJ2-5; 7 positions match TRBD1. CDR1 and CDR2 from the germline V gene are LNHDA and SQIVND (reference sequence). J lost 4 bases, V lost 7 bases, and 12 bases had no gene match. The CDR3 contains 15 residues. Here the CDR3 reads CASKRGQGEGETQYF. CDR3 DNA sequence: TGTGCCAGTAAAAGGGGCCAGGGGGAAGGAGAGACCCAGTACTTC. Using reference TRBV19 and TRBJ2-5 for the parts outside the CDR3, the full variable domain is DGGITQSPKYLFRKEGQNVTLSCEQNLNHDAMYWYRQDPGQGLRLIYYSQIVNDFQKGDIAEGYSVSREKKESFPLTVTSAQKNPTAFYLCASKRGQGEGETQYFGPGTRLLVL.

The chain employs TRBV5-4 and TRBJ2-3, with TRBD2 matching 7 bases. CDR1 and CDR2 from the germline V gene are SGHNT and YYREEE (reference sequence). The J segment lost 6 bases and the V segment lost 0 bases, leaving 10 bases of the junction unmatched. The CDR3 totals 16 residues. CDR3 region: CASSLGTSSRSDTQYF. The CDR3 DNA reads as TGTGCCAGCAGCTTGGGGACTAGTAGTAGGTCCGATACGCAGTATTTT.

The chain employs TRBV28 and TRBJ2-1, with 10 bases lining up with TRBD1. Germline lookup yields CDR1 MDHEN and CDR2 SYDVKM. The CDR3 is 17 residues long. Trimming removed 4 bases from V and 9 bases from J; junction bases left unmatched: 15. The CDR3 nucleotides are TGTGCCAGCAGTTCCTACACGCGGGACAGGGGAATTGTTGAGCAGTTCTTC. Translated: CASSSYTRDRGIVEQFF.

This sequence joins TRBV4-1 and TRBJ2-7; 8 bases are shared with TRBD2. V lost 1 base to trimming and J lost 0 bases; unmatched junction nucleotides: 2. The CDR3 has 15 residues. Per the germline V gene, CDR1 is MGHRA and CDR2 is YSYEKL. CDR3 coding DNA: TGCGCCAGCAGCCAAGGACGGGGGGGCTCCTACGAGCAGTACTTC. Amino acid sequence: CASSQGRGGSYEQYF.

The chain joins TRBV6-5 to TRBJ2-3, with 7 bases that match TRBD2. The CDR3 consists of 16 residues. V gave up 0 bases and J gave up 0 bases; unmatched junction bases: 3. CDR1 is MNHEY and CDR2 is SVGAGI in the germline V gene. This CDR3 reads CASSYSRLASTDTQYF. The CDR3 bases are TGTGCCAGCAGTTACTCCCGACTAGCTAGCACAGATACGCAGTATTTT.

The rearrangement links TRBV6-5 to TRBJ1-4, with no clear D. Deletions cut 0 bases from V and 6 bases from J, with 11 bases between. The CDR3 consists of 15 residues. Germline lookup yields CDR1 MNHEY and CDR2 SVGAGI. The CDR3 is CASSYSGTVDEKLFF. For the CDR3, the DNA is TGTGCCAGCAGTTACTCCGGTACTGTGGATGAAAAACTGTTTTTT.

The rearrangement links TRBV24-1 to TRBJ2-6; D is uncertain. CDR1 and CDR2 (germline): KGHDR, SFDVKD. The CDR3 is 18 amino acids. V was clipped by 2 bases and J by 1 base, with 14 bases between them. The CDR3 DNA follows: TGTGCCACCAGTGATTCGGCCGCGGCTATTTCTGGGGCCAACGTCCTGACTTTC. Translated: CATSDSAAAISGANVLTF.

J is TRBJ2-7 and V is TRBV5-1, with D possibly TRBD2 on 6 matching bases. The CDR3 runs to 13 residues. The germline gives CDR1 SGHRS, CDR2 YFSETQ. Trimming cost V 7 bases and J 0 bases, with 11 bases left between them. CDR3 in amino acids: CASAGGYSYEQYF. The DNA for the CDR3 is TGCGCCAGCGCCGGGGGTTACTCCTACGAGCAGTACTTC.

This chain's CDR3 is CASSLGTGSNTEAFF. CDR3 bases: TGTGCCAGCAGCTTAGGGACAGGGTCGAACACTGAAGCTTTCTTT. J is TRBJ1-1 and V is TRBV5-8; 9 nucleotides agree with TRBD1. The germline CDR1 and CDR2 sequences are SGHTS and YDEGEE. The length of the CDR3 is 15 residues. V gave up 2 bases and J gave up 1 base; unmatched junction bases: 3.

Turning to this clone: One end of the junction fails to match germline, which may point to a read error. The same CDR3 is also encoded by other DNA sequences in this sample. The CDR3 DNA sequence: TGTGCCAGTAGTTCCGGGACAGGGATCTATGGCTACACCTTC. Encoded protein: CASSSGTGIYGYTF. The rearrangement links TRBV28 to TRBJ1-2; 9 bases map to TRBD1. This CDR3 comprises 14 residues. CDR1 is MDHEN and CDR2 is SYDVKM in the germline V gene.

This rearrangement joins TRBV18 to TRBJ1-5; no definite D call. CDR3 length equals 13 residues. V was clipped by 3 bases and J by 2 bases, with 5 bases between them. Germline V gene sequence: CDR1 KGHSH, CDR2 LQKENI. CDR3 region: CASSPGGNQPQHF. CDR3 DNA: TGTGCCAGCTCACCTGGAGGCAATCAGCCCCAGCATTTT.

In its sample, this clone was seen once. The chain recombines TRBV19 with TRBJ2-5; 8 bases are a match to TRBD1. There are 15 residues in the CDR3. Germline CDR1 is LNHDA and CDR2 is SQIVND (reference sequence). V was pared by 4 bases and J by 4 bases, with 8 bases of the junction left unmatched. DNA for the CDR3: TGTGCCAGTAGTACGAACAGGGGGACCGCAGAGACCCAGTACTTC. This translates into CASSTNRGTAETQYF.